Following are 8 T cell receptor beta chains from one sample sequenced in a study of cytomegalovirus exposure and HLA in healthy donors. The primer mix had 60 Vbeta and 13 Jbeta primers. Data came from immunoSEQ multiplex PCR; TCRdb stores just in-frame clones and leaves some out. The sample holds fewer than 90,000 clones, over 60% seen once. The specimen was PBMCs. These TCRs come from a female donor in good health and CMV-seronegative.

The genes are TRBV28 and TRBJ1-2; D remains unclear. Germline V gene data show CDR1 as MDHEN and CDR2 as SYDVKM. The length of the CDR3 is 13 residues. V was trimmed by 3 bases and J by 7 bases, leaving 12 bases between them. The CDR3 sequence is CASSFARPVGYTF. In DNA, the CDR3 is TGTGCCAGCAGTTTTGCCCGTCCGGTTGGCTACACCTTC.

This clone was detected only a few times. V is TRBV29-1 and J is TRBJ2-1; 12 bases are a match to TRBD1. J was trimmed by 6 bases and V by 7 bases; bases with no gene match: 10. Germline CDR1 SQVTM, CDR2 ANQGSEA. The CDR3 consists of 15 residues. This CDR3 is CSGGRGTGGFNEQFF. The DNA for the CDR3 is TGCAGCGGAGGGAGAGGGACAGGGGGCTTCAATGAGCAGTTCTTC.

The V call is TRBV28, the J call TRBJ1-1, with 8 bases matching TRBD1. Germline V gene sequence: CDR1 MDHEN, CDR2 SYDVKM. The CDR3 spans 14 residues. J lost 2 bases, V lost 2 bases, and 1 base had no gene match. In DNA form, the CDR3 reads TGTGCCAGCAGTTTAGCAGGGGGCAACACTGAAGCTTTCTTT. Amino acid sequence: CASSLAGGNTEAFF.

V and J are TRBV5-1 and TRBJ1-1, with no clear D. V shed 9 bases and J shed 1 base, with 16 bases lying between them. Germline CDR1 reads SGHRS; CDR2 reads YFSETQ. The CDR3 has 14 amino acids. DNA of the CDR3: TGCGCCACCCGGGATGGGCCAAAGAACACTGAAGCTTTCTTT. Its translation is CATRDGPKNTEAFF.

V and J are TRBV30 and TRBJ1-3; possible D gene TRBD1, 6 bases. V was shortened by 3 bases and J by 2 bases, with 11 bases between the two germline ends. The germline gives CDR1 GTSNPN, CDR2 SVGIG (reference sequence). This CDR3 has 14 residues. CDR3 loop: CAWREQGTGNTIYF. The CDR3 nucleotides are TGTGCCTGGAGGGAACAGGGCACTGGAAACACCATATATTTT.

The V call is TRBV14, the J call TRBJ1-6, with D tentatively TRBD1 (5 bases). The CDR3 runs to 14 residues. Germline lookup yields CDR1 SGHDN and CDR2 FVKESK. V gave up 0 bases and J gave up 10 bases, with 10 bases separating them. The CDR3 coding sequence is TGTGCCAGCAGCCAAGATCGGGGGGAGTCACCCCTCCACTTT. It specifies CASSQDRGESPLHF.

The chain links TRBV5-6 to TRBJ1-5, with D maybe TRBD1 (5 bases). Per the germline V gene, CDR1 is SGHDT and CDR2 is YYEEEE. CDR3 length: 16 residues. The V end was cut by 1 base, the J end by 2 bases, with 13 bases between. CDR3 region: CASSLIRELRNQPQHF. Here the CDR3 DNA reads TGTGCCAGCAGCTTGATCAGGGAACTGCGCAATCAGCCCCAGCATTTT.

The chain uses TRBV2 and TRBJ2-7, with 7 nucleotides matching TRBD1. Germline CDR1 reads SNHLY; CDR2 reads FYNNEI. V gave up 5 bases and J gave up 4 bases; unmatched junction bases: 11. The CDR3 consists of 15 residues. The CDR3, as DNA: TGTGCCAGCAGTATACCACAGGGGCTTGGGTACGAGCAGTACTTC. It translates to CASSIPQGLGYEQYF.